Below are 6 T cell receptor beta chains sequenced from a single sample in a study of beta chain features in type 1 diabetes. No cognate antigen is known for these TCRs. What was sequenced were expressed TCRB transcripts, since all of the isolated RNA had been reverse transcribed. The table came from immunoSEQ multiplex PCR; TCRdb's copy has only in-frame clones and leaves some out. The table includes around 690,000 clones, around an eighth detected once. The study's findings and limits: In every one of the four CD4+ subsets, TCRB CDR3s were moderately but significantly shorter in Type 1 diabetes patients.

Material: naive CD4+ T cells from blood. The receptor set was obtained from a young man with type 1 diabetes.

This clone was found a few times. The J gene is TRBJ2-1, the V gene TRBV14; 7 positions match TRBD2. This CDR3 region has 13 residues. V dropped 4 bases and J dropped 9; count of bases not matched to a gene: 6. The germline V gene has CDR1 SGHDN and CDR2 FVKESK. The CDR3: CASSRGEGLEQFF. The CDR3, as DNA: TGTGCCAGCAGCCGGGGGGAGGGCCTTGAGCAGTTCTTC.

This chain joins TRBV5-4 and TRBJ2-5; the D is unclear. The germline V gene has CDR1 SGHNT and CDR2 YYREEE (reference sequence). CDR3 length equals 13 residues. V lost 1 base and J 5 bases, leaving 9 bases between the germline ends. CDR3 DNA: TGTGCCAGCAGCTTGCCTAGTGAGGAGACCCAGTACTTC. It yields the protein CASSLPSEETQYF.

The chain links TRBV7-2 to TRBJ2-7; D not certain. The CDR3 spans 11 residues. Germline CDR1 is SGHTA and CDR2 is FQGNSA. V lost 5 bases and J lost 7, with 9 bases in between. Written as DNA, the CDR3 is TGTGCCAGCAGCAGGTACAGTGAGCAGTACTTC. Its protein product is CASSRYSEQYF. Full variable domain (outside the CDR3, taken from reference TRBV7-2 and TRBJ2-7): GAGVSQSPSNKVTEKGKDVELRCDPISGHTALYWYRQSLGQGLEFLIYFQGNSAPDKSGLPSDRFSAERTGGSVSTLTIQRTQQEDSAVYLCASSRYSEQYFGPGTRLTVT.

The table lists this clone with a few counts. The rearrangement uses TRBV29-1 and TRBJ1-1; 11 nucleotides align to TRBD1. The CDR3 runs to 15 residues. The germline CDR1 and CDR2 sequences are SQVTM and ANQGSEA. Trimming removed 6 bases from V and 4 bases from J; junction bases left unmatched: 10. CDR3 loop: CSVQDRGRRSTEAFF. CDR3 sequence (DNA): TGCAGCGTCCAGGACAGGGGGCGTAGGAGCACTGAAGCTTTCTTT.

The genes are TRBV4-3 and TRBJ2-6; D unresolved. Trimming took off 0 bases at V and 0 bases at J, with 12 bases between the two ends. The germline gives CDR1 LGHNA, CDR2 YSLEER. The CDR3 sequence is 18 residues long. CDR3: CASSQEGPQRSGANVLTF. Here the CDR3 DNA reads TGCGCCAGCAGCCAAGAAGGGCCCCAGCGCTCTGGGGCCAACGTCCTGACTTTC.

The chain is built from TRBV7-9 and TRBJ2-3; a weak D match, TRBD1 (6 bases). From germline, CDR1 is SEHNR and CDR2 FQNEAQ (reference sequence). The CDR3 contains 15 residues. V lost 5 bases to trimming and J lost 2 bases, with 14 bases between them. CDR3 amino acids: CASSLKQGVTDTQYF. The CDR3 region has the DNA TGTGCCAGCAGCCTCAAACAGGGAGTCACAGATACGCAGTATTTT.